Shown below are 24 T cell receptor beta chains from a single sample sequenced in a study of T cells in Graves' hyperthyroidism and ophthalmopathy. RNA transcripts were the template for amplifying TCR beta CDR3 regions. Primed by the HTBI set, a first-round RT-PCR was run on the TCR CDR3. From the multiplex PCR reads, TCRdb called clonotypes with MiXCR, one entry per CDR3 protein. Of approximately 710,000 distinct CDR3 sequences listed, approximately 15% were seen once; the top ten hold around 16%. The specimen sequenced was blood. The origin of the receptors is a man aged 45-65 years with Graves' hyperthyroidism.

This clonotype was detected ten times or more. V and J are TRBV28 and TRBJ2-1; a possible D gene is TRBD2 (6 bases). The germline CDR1 and CDR2 sequences are MDHEN and SYDVKM. The V and J ends lost 5 bases and 2 bases respectively, with 13 bases between them. The CDR3 sequence is 15 residues long. In nucleotides, the CDR3 is TGTGCCAGCAGTCCAGCGGGCACAACCTACAATGAGCAGTTCTTC. Residues: CASSPAGTTYNEQFF.

This clonotype was seen a few times. V and J are TRBV13 and TRBJ2-5; D possibly corresponds to TRBD1 (6 bases). This CDR3 region has 14 residues. The ends were cut back, 5 bases at V and 3 bases at J, with 13 bases in the middle. CDR1 is PRHDT and CDR2 is FYEKMQ in the germline V gene (reference sequence). DNA of the CDR3: TGTGCCAGCAGCGCTTTCGAGGGGGAAGAGACCCAGTACTTC. Amino acids: CASSAFEGEETQYF.

This clonotype was detected a few times. The chain uses TRBV7-9 and TRBJ2-3, with 9 bases that match TRBD2. The ends lost 3 bases at V and 3 bases at J; junction bases unmatched: 7. Per the germline V gene, CDR1 is SEHNR and CDR2 is FQNEAQ (reference sequence). The CDR3 has 16 amino acids. The CDR3 DNA follows: TGTGCCAGCAGCTTCCCTCTAGCGGGGACGACAGATACGCAGTATTTT. This sequence encodes CASSFPLAGTTDTQYF.

In its sample, this clonotype was seen a few times. The genes are TRBV9 and TRBJ1-4; tentative D call: TRBD1 (5 bases). This CDR3 is 14 amino acids long. Germline CDR1 is SGDLS and CDR2 is YYNGEE. The V end lost 2 bases, the J end lost 8 bases, and 13 bases lay between the germline ends. The CDR3 DNA is TGTGCCAGCAGCGTCGAGGGGCTAGGAGAAAAACTGTTTTTT. It yields the protein CASSVEGLGEKLFF.

The chain recombines TRBV20-1 with TRBJ2-1; 12 nucleotides match TRBD2. With V trimmed by 5 bases and J by 8 bases, 7 bases remained unmatched. This CDR3 contains 14 residues. Germline V gives CDR1 DFQATT, CDR2 SNEGSKA (reference sequence). CDR3 amino acids: CSAPSSGGADEQFF. The CDR3 DNA reads as TGCAGTGCTCCCTCTAGCGGGGGGGCCGATGAGCAGTTCTTC.

About this clonotype itself: A clone one base away is much larger, so this may be a read error. This chain connects TRBV5-1 to TRBJ2-5; D unclear. This CDR3 has 14 amino acids. The germline CDR1 and CDR2 sequences are SGHRS and YFSETQ. CDR3 protein: CASSPSTSQETHYF. The CDR3 DNA reads TGCGCCAGCAGCCCGTCGACAAGCCAAGAGACCCACTACTTC. Filled out from reference TRBV5-1 and TRBJ2-5, the complete variable domain reads KAGVTQTPRYLIKTRGQQVTLSCSPISGHRSVSWYQQTPGQGLQFLFEYFSETQRNKGNFPGRFSGRQFSNSRSEMNVSTLELGDSALYLCASSPSTSQETHYFGPGTRLLVL.

This clonotype was observed at least ten times. This rearrangement joins TRBV24-1 to TRBJ1-2; D unresolved. The CDR3 consists of 15 residues. Trimming left V 4 bases short and J 2 bases short, with 13 bases between. The V gene's germline CDR1 is KGHDR and CDR2 SFDVKD. CDR3 sequence (DNA): TGTGCCACCAGTGACAACCGGGCGGGGAACTATGGCTACACCTTC. Encoded protein: CATSDNRAGNYGYTF.

This clonotype has only a few counts. The V call is TRBV5-6, the J call TRBJ1-6, with D uncertain. The germline V and J ends were trimmed by 5 bases and 0 bases, with 15 bases remaining between them. Looked up from germline, CDR1 is SGHDT and CDR2 is YYEEEE. The CDR3 totals 17 residues. The CDR3 region is CASSSGQRSSYNSPLHF. In nucleotides, the CDR3 is TGTGCCAGCAGTTCGGGCCAGAGGAGCTCCTATAATTCACCCCTCCACTTT.

This clonotype was recorded at least ten times. The chain recombines TRBV7-3 with TRBJ2-1; 11 nucleotides match TRBD2. With 6 bases clipped from V and 3 bases from J, the junction kept 4 bases outside the gene matches. Germline V CDR1 and CDR2: SGHTA, FQGTGA. The length of the CDR3 is 15 residues. For the CDR3, the DNA is TGTGCCAGCAGAACCGGGACTAGCGGCTACAATGAGCAGTTCTTC. Its protein is CASRTGTSGYNEQFF. Full variable domain (remainder filled in from reference TRBV7-3 and TRBJ2-1): GAGVSQTPSNKVTEKGKYVELRCDPISGHTALYWYRQSLGQGPEFLIYFQGTGAADDSGLPNDRFFAVRPEGSVSTLKIQRTERGDSAVYLCASRTGTSGYNEQFFGPGTRLTVL.

In DNA, the CDR3 is TGCGCCAGCAGCCAAGAAATCCGGGCCTCCTACGAGCAGTACTTC. It encodes CASSQEIRASYEQYF. V is TRBV4-1 and J is TRBJ2-7; D is undetermined. The V gene lost 0 bases and the J gene lost 0 bases, with 9 bases spanning the gap. CDR1 and CDR2 from the germline V gene are MGHRA and YSYEKL. The length of the CDR3 is 15 residues.

This clonotype came up many times. The chain couples TRBV5-1 to TRBJ1-2; D is unresolved. Germline V CDR1 and CDR2: SGHRS, YFSETQ. The length of the CDR3 is 14 residues. V lost 0 bases to trimming and J lost 2 bases, with 8 bases between them. The DNA of the CDR3 is TGCGCCAGCAGCTTGGTCCCGGGAAACTATGGCTACACCTTC. It yields the protein CASSLVPGNYGYTF.

At least ten counts were recorded for this clonotype. The chain carries TRBV11-1 and TRBJ2-7; tentative D call: TRBD1 (5 bases). The CDR3 runs to 15 residues. V shed 3 bases and J shed 2 bases, with 14 bases lying between them. Germline values: CDR1 SGHAT, CDR2 FQDESV (reference sequence). In DNA, the CDR3 is TGTGCCAGCAGCTTTAGTCCAACAGGCACCTACGAGCAGTACTTC. Translation gives CASSFSPTGTYEQYF. Based on the CDR3 plus reference TRBV11-1 and TRBJ2-7, the full variable domain is EAEVAQSPRYKITEKSQAVAFWCDPISGHATLYWYRQILGQGPELLVQFQDESVVDDSQLPKDRFSAERLKGVDSTLKIQPAELGDSAMYLCASSFSPTGTYEQYFGPGTRLTVT.

This clonotype was counted ten times or more. The chain has TRBV20-1 and TRBJ1-1; possible D gene TRBD1, 6 bases. Germline CDR1 reads DFQATT; CDR2 reads SNEGSKA (reference sequence). Trimming took 1 base from V and 3 from J, leaving 18 bases between them. The CDR3 sequence is 16 residues long. CDR3 loop: CSARVPWGAGDTEAFF. In nucleotides, the CDR3 is TGCAGTGCTAGAGTTCCTTGGGGGGCGGGCGACACTGAAGCTTTCTTT.

This clonotype came up many times. This rearrangement joins TRBV10-3 to TRBJ1-1; 9 bases align to TRBD1. The germline V gene encodes CDR1 ENHRY and CDR2 SYGVKD. The CDR3 extends over 15 amino acids. V lost 6 bases, J lost 5 bases, and 10 bases stayed unmatched. This chain's CDR3 is CAISPADRGETEAFF. CDR3 bases: TGTGCCATCAGCCCCGCGGACAGGGGAGAAACTGAAGCTTTCTTT.

The chain recombines TRBV29-1 with TRBJ2-3; 15 positions match TRBD2. The V gene end was trimmed by 6 bases and the J gene end by 4 bases; junction bases not matched to a gene: 2. The CDR3 is made up of 14 amino acids. CDR1 is SQVTM and CDR2 is ANQGSEA in the germline V gene. The DNA of the CDR3 is TGCAGCGTAGGACTAGCGGGAGGGCCAGATACGCAGTATTTT. Translation: CSVGLAGGPDTQYF.

The chain has TRBV2 and TRBJ1-6, with 7 positions matching TRBD1. The CDR3 is 13 amino acids. The germline CDR1 and CDR2 sequences are SNHLY and FYNNEI. The junction had 5 bases not matched to a gene; V was cut back by 9 bases and J by 6 bases. CDR3 coding DNA: TGTGCCAGTACAGGGGTTCCTAATTCACCCCTCCACTTT. This sequence encodes CASTGVPNSPLHF.

In this sample, this clonotype turned up many times. The chain recombines TRBV19 with TRBJ1-2, with D possibly TRBD1 on 6 matching bases. CDR3 size: 17 residues. V was cut by 1 base and J by 3 bases, with 18 bases left in between. Per germline, CDR1 LNHDA and CDR2 SQIVND (reference sequence). The CDR3 sequence: CASSIGSGGQKDYGYTF. The DNA for the CDR3 is TGTGCCAGTAGTATAGGGAGTGGAGGACAGAAGGACTATGGCTACACCTTC.

V usage is TRBV18 and J usage is TRBJ2-7, with unresolved D. Germline lookup yields CDR1 KGHSH and CDR2 LQKENI. Trimming shortened V by 3 bases and J by 3 bases, and 9 bases separated the two germline ends. The CDR3 consists of 13 residues. The CDR3 DNA follows: TGTGCCAGCTCACCCAAGACGCTCTACGAGCAGTACTTC. Translated, it gives CASSPKTLYEQYF.

Remarks on this clonotype: It is likely a read error, because the conserved phenylalanine at the end of the CDR3 is missing. The chain couples TRBV20-1 to TRBJ2-3; D is unresolved. The CDR3 is 18 residues long. Germline CDR1 is DFQATT and CDR2 is SNEGSKA (reference sequence). The V and J ends lost 2 bases and 0 bases respectively, with 21 bases between them. The CDR3 DNA reads TGCAGTGCTAGACCATACATCGCGGCCCAGTCTAGCACAGATACGCAGTATTTA. Protein sequence: CSARPYIAAQSSTDTQYL.

This clonotype occurred many times. This chain uses TRBV12-3 or TRBV12-4 with TRBJ2-7; 9 bases match TRBD1. J was trimmed by 2 bases and V by 6 bases; bases with no gene match: 8. This CDR3 region has 15 residues. CDR3: CASRMGQGYTYEQYF. CDR3 coding DNA: TGTGCCAGCAGAATGGGACAGGGCTATACCTACGAGCAGTACTTC.

This clonotype was counted a few times. The rearrangement uses TRBV20-1 and TRBJ2-5; 11 positions agree with TRBD2. V shed 4 bases, J shed 4 bases, and the junction held 11 bases outside the gene matches. There are 16 residues in the CDR3. Germline V gives CDR1 DFQATT, CDR2 SNEGSKA (reference sequence). CDR3 amino acids: CSANVGGLAGGETQYF. In nucleotides, the CDR3 is TGCAGTGCTAATGTGGGTGGGCTAGCGGGAGGAGAGACCCAGTACTTC.

The chain recombines TRBV2 with TRBJ2-1, with 8 positions matching TRBD2. Germline V gives CDR1 SNHLY, CDR2 FYNNEI. This CDR3 is built from 15 residues. J was trimmed by 6 bases and V by 6 bases; bases with no gene match: 10. The CDR3 loop is CASRAPAGVSNEQFF. The CDR3 coding sequence is TGTGCCAGCAGAGCCCCAGCGGGAGTGTCCAATGAGCAGTTCTTC.

A few counts support this clonotype. CDR3 region: CASSQVALDNSPLHF. The DNA for the CDR3 is TGCGCCAGCAGCCAAGTAGCCTTGGATAATTCACCCCTCCACTTT. V is TRBV4-1 and J is TRBJ1-6; unclear D gene. The germline V gene has CDR1 MGHRA and CDR2 YSYEKL. The CDR3 runs to 15 residues. The V end was cut by 1 base, the J end by 5 bases, with 9 bases between.

The chain joins TRBV24-1 to TRBJ2-7, with 8 bases matching TRBD1. The CDR3 is 14 residues long. From germline, CDR1 is KGHDR and CDR2 SFDVKD. The ends lost 10 bases at V and 2 bases at J; junction bases unmatched: 9. DNA of the CDR3: TGTGCCACACAATCAACACAGGGGGCCTACGAGCAGTACTTC. Protein: CATQSTQGAYEQYF.